Listed here are 11 T cell receptor beta chains from one sample, sequenced in a study of T cell changes during pregnancy in multiple sclerosis. Some clones are missing from TCRdb's copy, which holds only in-frame ones; the method was immunoSEQ multiplex PCR. The sample records around 30,000 clones, approximately 94% being singletons. The source material was CD8+ T cells from peripheral blood mononuclear cells, sampled before pregnancy. The origin of the receptors is a female donor with multiple sclerosis, enrolled in a pregnancy study.

The genes are TRBV29-1 and TRBJ2-7; 8 nucleotides agree with TRBD2. This CDR3 comprises 12 residues. Germline V gene sequence: CDR1 SQVTM, CDR2 ANQGSEA. Trimming at V came to 6 bases and at J to 3 bases, leaving 4 bases not matched to a gene. CDR3 DNA sequence: TGCAGCGTCGGTAGCGGGATCTACGAGCAGTACTTC. Translation gives CSVGSGIYEQYF.

Only one count was recorded for this clone. The chain recombines TRBV19 with TRBJ2-7; the match to TRBD1 covers 8 bases. Trimming at V came to 4 bases and at J to 0 bases, leaving 2 bases not matched to a gene. Per germline, CDR1 LNHDA and CDR2 SQIVND (reference sequence). The CDR3 is made up of 14 amino acids. The CDR3 bases are TGTGCCAGTAGTACTGACAGGGGCTCCTACGAGCAGTACTTC. It encodes CASSTDRGSYEQYF.

The chain is built from TRBV7-6 and TRBJ2-1; perhaps TRBD1 as D (6 bases). V lost 4 bases and J lost 5, with 15 bases in between. CDR3 length equals 15 residues. Per the germline V gene, CDR1 is SGHVS and CDR2 is FNYEAQ. The CDR3 region is CASSSRLTGNNEQFF. The CDR3 bases are TGTGCCAGCAGCTCTCGGTTAACAGGGAACAATGAGCAGTTCTTC.

This chain connects TRBV7-2 to TRBJ1-5, with D maybe TRBD1 (5 bases). The CDR3 totals 15 residues. The V end lost 4 bases, the J end lost 1 base, and 11 bases lay between the germline ends. The germline CDR1 and CDR2 sequences are SGHTA and FQGNSA. CDR3 loop: CASSSSGFSNQPQHF. Written as DNA, the CDR3 is TGTGCCAGCAGCTCTTCAGGGTTCAGCAATCAGCCCCAGCATTTT.

This rearrangement joins TRBV7-9 to TRBJ1-2; TRBD1 matches 10 bases. Trimming cost V 1 base and J 4 bases; bases outside gene matches: 9. This CDR3 is 17 amino acids long. The germline gives CDR1 SEHNR, CDR2 FQNEAQ (reference sequence). The CDR3 here is CASSLDGTGARIYGYTF. The CDR3 DNA is TGTGCCAGCAGCTTAGATGGGACAGGGGCCCGGATCTATGGCTACACCTTC.

The chain combines TRBV4-3 with TRBJ2-3; D is perhaps TRBD2 (6 bases). Germline V lookup: CDR1 LGHNA, CDR2 YSLEER. This CDR3 spans 15 amino acids. V was trimmed by 0 bases and J by 2 bases, leaving 9 bases between them. The CDR3 sequence is CASSQDRDFTDTQYF. The CDR3, as DNA: TGCGCCAGCAGCCAAGACAGGGACTTCACAGATACGCAGTATTTT.

The rearrangement uses TRBV11-2 and TRBJ1-2, with TRBD1 matching 7 bases. The germline gives CDR1 SGHAT, CDR2 FQNNGV. CDR3 length equals 15 residues. The J segment lost 5 bases and the V segment lost 1 base, leaving 7 bases of the junction unmatched. The CDR3 DNA reads as TGTGCCAGCAGCTTAGCATACACAGGGGAGTATGGCTACACCTTC. Residues: CASSLAYTGEYGYTF.

The chain carries TRBV20-1 and TRBJ1-5; D not resolved. This CDR3 region has 10 residues. The germline gives CDR1 DFQATT, CDR2 SNEGSKA (reference sequence). V lost 4 bases and J lost 9, with 7 bases in between. The CDR3 is CSATGRPQHF. In nucleotides, the CDR3 is TGCAGTGCTACTGGGAGGCCCCAGCATTTT.

This sequence joins TRBV7-9 and TRBJ2-7, with 7 bases lining up with TRBD2. From germline, CDR1 is SEHNR and CDR2 FQNEAQ (reference sequence). The length of the CDR3 is 14 residues. The V and J ends lost 3 bases and 5 bases, in that order; junction bases with no gene match: 7. This CDR3 is CASSLGGSGDEQYF. The CDR3 coding sequence is TGTGCCAGCAGCTTGGGGGGGTCGGGGGACGAGCAGTACTTC.

This rearrangement joins TRBV9 to TRBJ2-7; maybe TRBD1 (6 bases). The CDR3 spans 16 residues. The V gene lost 0 bases and the J gene lost 3 bases, with 16 bases spanning the gap. CDR1 is SGDLS, CDR2 YYNGEE, per germline. The CDR3 region has the DNA TGTGCCAGCAGCGTAGATGGGTTGGGGGCTCTCTACGAGCAGTACTTC. Amino acid sequence: CASSVDGLGALYEQYF.

The rearrangement joins TRBV11-2 to TRBJ2-2; 7 bases align to TRBD1. Germline-derived CDR1 and CDR2 are SGHAT and FQNNGV. This CDR3 has 12 residues. J was trimmed by 3 bases and V by 8 bases; bases with no gene match: 0. This CDR3 reads CASQGDTGELFF. The CDR3 bases are TGTGCCAGCCAGGGGGACACCGGGGAGCTGTTTTTT.